This passage covers 18 T cell receptor beta chains from one sample sequenced in a study of shared clonotypes between healthy human individuals. CD45RO-negative cells were positively selected for CCR7, leaving out terminally differentiated effector memory CD45RA+ cells. Using immunoSEQ multiplex PCR, the repertoire was profiled, and TCRdb retains in-frame clones only, with some absent. The sample carries hundreds of thousands of clones, approximately 96% recorded once. The sample was naive CD8+ T cells sorted from blood. These receptor sequences come from a woman aged 30 to 39 in good health.

The chain links TRBV2 to TRBJ2-7; D may be TRBD1 (6 bases). V was shortened by 6 bases and J by 2 bases, with 11 bases between the two germline ends. The germline V gene has CDR1 SNHLY and CDR2 FYNNEI. This CDR3 region has 13 residues. The CDR3 DNA reads as TGTGCCAGCAGGGTACAGGGCGCCTACGAGCAGTACTTC. It encodes CASRVQGAYEQYF.

The chain links TRBV7-6 to TRBJ1-5; possible D gene TRBD1, 5 bases. This CDR3 has 16 residues. In germline, CDR1 is SGHVS, CDR2 FNYEAQ. Trimming took off 1 base at V and 5 bases at J, with 15 bases between the two ends. The CDR3 reads CASSLDSSGNYQPQHF. CDR3 in DNA: TGTGCCAGCAGCTTAGATAGCTCAGGGAACTATCAGCCCCAGCATTTT.

This chain connects TRBV6-5 to TRBJ2-1; weak D call: TRBD2 (5 bases). V dropped 6 bases and J dropped 7 bases, with 16 bases sitting between them. The CDR3 has 14 residues. Looked up from germline, CDR1 is MNHEY and CDR2 is SVGAGI. DNA for the CDR3: TGTGCCAGCAGCCCGACTACCCTGGGGAATGAGCAGTTCTTC. Its protein product is CASSPTTLGNEQFF.

The chain employs TRBV6-1 and TRBJ2-4; 8 bases fit TRBD2. Germline lookup yields CDR1 MNHNS and CDR2 SASEGT. CDR3 size: 19 residues. The trim removed 1 base at V and 1 base at J, leaving 12 bases unmatched. This CDR3 reads CASSEETGGLLVAKNIQYF. DNA of the CDR3: TGTGCCAGCAGTGAAGAAACGGGAGGGTTATTAGTTGCCAAAAACATTCAGTACTTC.

This chain joins TRBV18 and TRBJ2-7, with 9 bases identical to TRBD1. After removal of 6 bases from V and 0 bases from J, the junction contained 12 bases not matched to a gene. The germline V gene encodes CDR1 KGHSH and CDR2 LQKENI. This CDR3 contains 17 residues. The CDR3 protein is CASSLGQGPLLSYEQYF. The CDR3 nucleotides are TGTGCCAGCTCGCTGGGACAGGGCCCCCTCCTCTCCTACGAGCAGTACTTC.

The V call is TRBV2, the J call TRBJ1-3, with D unresolved. Trimming cost V 7 bases and J 3 bases, with 7 bases left between them. This CDR3 contains 12 residues. Per the germline V gene, CDR1 is SNHLY and CDR2 is FYNNEI. The CDR3 DNA reads as TGTGCCAGCATAAGGAGTGGAAACACCATATATTTT. Protein: CASIRSGNTIYF. The complete variable domain, with remaining parts taken from reference TRBV2 and TRBJ1-3, reads EPEVTQTPSHQVTQMGQEVILRCVPISNHLYFYWYRQILGQKVEFLVSFYNNEISEKSEIFDDQFSVERPDGSNFTLKIRSTKLEDSAMYFCASIRSGNTIYFGEGSWLTVV.

The V and J genes are TRBV29-1 and TRBJ2-1; the match to TRBD2 covers 9 bases. The CDR3 loop spans 16 amino acids. In germline, CDR1 is SQVTM, CDR2 ANQGSEA. J lost 8 bases, V lost 4 bases, and 15 bases had no gene match. This chain's CDR3 is CSVGLTSGLVSDEQFF. CDR3 nucleotide sequence: TGCAGCGTTGGTCTGACTAGCGGTTTGGTTTCGGATGAGCAGTTCTTC.

As DNA, the CDR3 is TGCGCCAGCAGCCAAGACCCCTCCACCGGCGAGCAGTACTTC. Its protein is CASSQDPSTGEQYF. The chain recombines TRBV4-1 with TRBJ2-5; D not resolved. Near its end, the DNA agrees better with TRBJ2-7, so the J call may be wrong. CDR3 length: 14 amino acids. Germline lookup yields CDR1 MGHRA and CDR2 YSYEKL.

This CDR3 is CASSLGSRGSTEAFF. Written as DNA, the CDR3 is TGTGCCAGCAGCCTCGGGTCGCGGGGATCCACTGAAGCTTTCTTT. The chain joins TRBV11-2 to TRBJ1-1, with unresolved D. V lost 5 bases, J lost 4 bases, and 17 bases lay in between. Germline CDR1 reads SGHAT; CDR2 reads FQNNGV. CDR3 length: 15 residues.

V and J are TRBV9 and TRBJ2-1; 11 bases map to TRBD2. Trimming cost V 0 bases and J 4 bases; bases outside gene matches: 3. There are 16 residues in the CDR3. Germline V lookup: CDR1 SGDLS, CDR2 YYNGEE. The CDR3 bases are TGTGCCAGCAGCGTAGCCCGACTAGCGGGATACAATGAGCAGTTCTTC. Amino acid sequence: CASSVARLAGYNEQFF. The full variable domain, its missing parts supplied by reference TRBV9 and TRBJ2-1, is DSGVTQTPKHLITATGQRVTLRCSPRSGDLSVYWYQQSLDQGLQFLIQYYNGEERAKGNILERFSAQQFPDLHSELNLSSLELGDSALYFCASSVARLAGYNEQFFGPGTRLTVL.

The chain has TRBV28 and TRBJ2-7; D is perhaps TRBD2 (5 bases). Germline assignment: CDR1 MDHEN and CDR2 SYDVKM. This CDR3 comprises 15 residues. V gave up 10 bases and J gave up 3 bases, with 22 bases separating them. Here the CDR3 DNA reads TGTGCCACCACAGTTTGGGCGGGTGCGGGCTACGAGCAGTACTTC. Its protein product is CATTVWAGAGYEQYF.

This chain uses TRBV6-1 with TRBJ1-4; the match to TRBD1 covers 9 bases. Germline V gives CDR1 MNHNS, CDR2 SASEGT. The V segment lost 1 base and the J segment 7 bases; nucleotides outside the gene matches: 7. The CDR3 spans 16 residues. CDR3 protein: CASSEECRTGVEKLFF. The CDR3 nucleotides are TGTGCCAGCAGTGAAGAGTGTAGGACAGGGGTTGAAAAACTGTTTTTT.

The CDR3 reads CASSSTGGVYNEQFF. Here the CDR3 DNA reads TGTGCCAGCAGTTCTACAGGGGGCGTCTACAATGAGCAGTTCTTC. The chain is built from TRBV27 and TRBJ2-1; TRBD1 agrees at 9 bases. This CDR3 is built from 15 residues. Germline V gene data show CDR1 as MNHEY and CDR2 as SMNVEV (reference sequence). Trimming took 4 bases from V and 3 from J; bases not matched to a gene: 4.

J is TRBJ2-7 and V is TRBV6-5, with 12 nucleotides matching TRBD1. V was pared by 0 bases and J by 11 bases, with 5 bases of the junction left unmatched. CDR1 MNHEY and CDR2 SVGAGI come from the germline V gene. The CDR3 has 14 residues. The CDR3: CASSYSGTGGAKYF. The DNA of the CDR3 is TGTGCCAGCAGTTACTCCGGGACAGGGGGCGCCAAGTACTTC.

The chain uses TRBV5-6 and TRBJ2-7; no clear D. The germline V gene encodes CDR1 SGHDT and CDR2 YYEEEE. The CDR3 is 14 amino acids. With 0 bases removed from V and 4 bases from J, the gap between germline ends came to 11 bases. CDR3 DNA sequence: TGTGCCAGCAGCTTGGGGCAGACAATTTACGAGCAGTACTTC. This translates into CASSLGQTIYEQYF.

This chain uses TRBV15 with TRBJ2-5, with TRBD1 matching over 8 bases. The CDR3 sequence is 17 residues long. The J segment lost 5 bases and the V segment lost 2 bases, leaving 13 bases of the junction unmatched. Germline values: CDR1 LNHNV, CDR2 YYDKDF (reference sequence). The CDR3, as DNA: TGTGCCACCAGCAGATTACCCCCCCAGGACAGGGTGGAGACCCAGTACTTC. Translation gives CATSRLPPQDRVETQYF.

This clone was seen just once. This rearrangement joins TRBV9 to TRBJ1-2; tentative D call: TRBD1 (6 bases). V was pared by 1 base and J by 6 bases, with 10 bases between. Germline assignment: CDR1 SGDLS and CDR2 YYNGEE. This CDR3 has 13 amino acids. CDR3 bases: TGTGCCAGCAGCGTACACAGGGTCGATGGCTACACCTTC. It codes for CASSVHRVDGYTF.

The rearrangement links TRBV5-4 to TRBJ2-7, with 8 nucleotides matching TRBD1. CDR3 length: 14 amino acids. CDR1 and CDR2 (germline): SGHNT, YYREEE (reference sequence). Germline trimming cut 4 bases from V and 6 bases from J; bases unmatched to any gene: 9. The CDR3 loop is CASSTRQGKGEQYF. CDR3 bases: TGTGCCAGCAGCACCCGACAGGGGAAAGGCGAGCAGTACTTC.